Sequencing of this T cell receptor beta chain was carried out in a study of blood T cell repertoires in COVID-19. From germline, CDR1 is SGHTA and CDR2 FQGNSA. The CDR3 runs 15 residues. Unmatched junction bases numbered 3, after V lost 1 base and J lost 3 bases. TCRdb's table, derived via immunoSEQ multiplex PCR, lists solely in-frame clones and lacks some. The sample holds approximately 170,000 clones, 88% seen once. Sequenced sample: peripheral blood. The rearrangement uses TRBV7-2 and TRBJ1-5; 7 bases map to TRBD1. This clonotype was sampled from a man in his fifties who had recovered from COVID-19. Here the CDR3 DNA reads TGTGCCAGCAGCTTAGTAGACAGGGTCAATCAGCCCCAGCATTTT. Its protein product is CASSLVDRVNQPQHF.